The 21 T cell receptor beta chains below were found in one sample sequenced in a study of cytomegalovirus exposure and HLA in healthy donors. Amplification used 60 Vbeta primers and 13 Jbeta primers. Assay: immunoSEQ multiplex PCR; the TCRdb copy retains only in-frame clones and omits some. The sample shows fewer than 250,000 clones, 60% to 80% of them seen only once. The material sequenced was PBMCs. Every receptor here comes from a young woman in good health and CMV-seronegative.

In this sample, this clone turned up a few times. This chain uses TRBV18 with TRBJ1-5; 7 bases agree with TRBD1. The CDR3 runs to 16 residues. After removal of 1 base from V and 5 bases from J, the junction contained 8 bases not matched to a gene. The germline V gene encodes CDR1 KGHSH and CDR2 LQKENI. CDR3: CASSPLPNRGYQPQHF. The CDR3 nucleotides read TGTGCCAGCTCACCACTCCCAAACAGGGGTTATCAGCCCCAGCATTTT.

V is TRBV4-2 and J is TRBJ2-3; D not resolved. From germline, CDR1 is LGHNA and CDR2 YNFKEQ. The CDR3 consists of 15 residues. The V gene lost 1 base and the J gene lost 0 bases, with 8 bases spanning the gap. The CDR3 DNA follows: TGTGCCAGCAGCCAAGTATCACAGAGCACAGATACGCAGTATTTT. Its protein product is CASSQVSQSTDTQYF.

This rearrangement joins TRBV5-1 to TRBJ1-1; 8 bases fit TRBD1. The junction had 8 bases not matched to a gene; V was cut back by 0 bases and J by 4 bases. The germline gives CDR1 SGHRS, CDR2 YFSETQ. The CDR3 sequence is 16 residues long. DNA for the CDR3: TGCGCCAGCAGCTTGGGGGGTACAGGGGGGGGCACTGAAGCTTTCTTT. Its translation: CASSLGGTGGGTEAFF.

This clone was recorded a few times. DNA of the CDR3: TGTGCCAGCAGTTACAGGGGGCGGCTCTACGAGCAGTACTTC. It codes for CASSYRGRLYEQYF. The rearrangement links TRBV27 to TRBJ2-7; 9 bases are a match to TRBD1. J gave up 3 bases and V 4 bases, and 4 bases lay outside the gene matches. This CDR3 comprises 14 residues. Germline V lookup: CDR1 MNHEY, CDR2 SMNVEV (reference sequence).

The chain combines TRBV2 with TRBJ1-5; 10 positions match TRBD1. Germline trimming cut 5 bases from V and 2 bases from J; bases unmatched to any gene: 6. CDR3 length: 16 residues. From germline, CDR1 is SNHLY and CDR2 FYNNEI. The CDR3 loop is CASSTTGGFGNQPQHF. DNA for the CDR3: TGTGCCAGCAGTACGACAGGGGGCTTCGGCAATCAGCCCCAGCATTTT.

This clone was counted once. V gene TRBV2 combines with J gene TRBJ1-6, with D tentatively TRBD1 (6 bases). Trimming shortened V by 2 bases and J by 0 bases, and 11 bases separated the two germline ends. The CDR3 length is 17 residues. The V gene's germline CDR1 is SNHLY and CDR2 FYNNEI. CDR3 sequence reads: CASSERQGSSYNSPLHF. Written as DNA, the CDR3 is TGTGCCAGCAGTGAACGGCAGGGGAGCTCCTATAATTCACCCCTCCACTTT.

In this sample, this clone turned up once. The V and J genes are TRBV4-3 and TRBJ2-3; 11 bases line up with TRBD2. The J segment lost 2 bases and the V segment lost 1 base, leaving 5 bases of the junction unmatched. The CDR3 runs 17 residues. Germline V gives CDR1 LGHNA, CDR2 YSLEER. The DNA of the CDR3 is TGCGCCAGCAGCCAAGGCCTAGCGGGAGGCCTCACAGATACGCAGTATTTT. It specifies CASSQGLAGGLTDTQYF.

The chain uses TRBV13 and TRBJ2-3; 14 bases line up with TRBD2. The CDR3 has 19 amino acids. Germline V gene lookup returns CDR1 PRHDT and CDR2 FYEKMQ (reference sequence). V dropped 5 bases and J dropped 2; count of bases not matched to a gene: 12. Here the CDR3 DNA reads TGTGCCAGCAGCACAAGGGGACTAGCGGGAGTGGGGCCCACAGATACGCAGTATTTT. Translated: CASSTRGLAGVGPTDTQYF.

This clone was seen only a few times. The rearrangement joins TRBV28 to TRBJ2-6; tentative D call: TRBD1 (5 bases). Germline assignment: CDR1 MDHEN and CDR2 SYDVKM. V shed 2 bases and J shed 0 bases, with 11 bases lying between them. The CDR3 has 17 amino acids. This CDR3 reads CASSLVTVNSGANVLTF. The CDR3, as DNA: TGTGCCAGCAGTTTAGTGACAGTTAACTCTGGGGCCAACGTCCTGACTTTC.

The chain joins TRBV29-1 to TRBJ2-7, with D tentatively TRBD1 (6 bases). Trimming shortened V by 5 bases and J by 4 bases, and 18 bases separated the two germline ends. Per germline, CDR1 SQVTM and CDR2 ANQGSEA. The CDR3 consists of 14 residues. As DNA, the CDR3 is TGCAGCGTTTTCGGGCAGGGGTTCTGGTACGAGCAGTACTTC. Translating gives CSVFGQGFWYEQYF.

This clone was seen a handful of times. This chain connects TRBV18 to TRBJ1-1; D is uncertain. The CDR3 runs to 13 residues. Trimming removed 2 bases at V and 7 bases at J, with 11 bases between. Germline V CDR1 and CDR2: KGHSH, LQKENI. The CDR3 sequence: CASSPLNAGEAFF. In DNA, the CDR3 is TGTGCCAGCTCACCATTAAATGCAGGTGAAGCTTTCTTT.

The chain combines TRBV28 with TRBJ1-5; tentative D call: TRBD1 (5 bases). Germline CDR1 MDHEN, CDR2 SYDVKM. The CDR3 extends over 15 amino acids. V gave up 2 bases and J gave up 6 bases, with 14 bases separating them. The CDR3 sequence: CASSLISAGGQPQHF. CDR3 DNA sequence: TGTGCCAGCAGTTTAATCTCAGCCGGGGGTCAGCCCCAGCATTTT.

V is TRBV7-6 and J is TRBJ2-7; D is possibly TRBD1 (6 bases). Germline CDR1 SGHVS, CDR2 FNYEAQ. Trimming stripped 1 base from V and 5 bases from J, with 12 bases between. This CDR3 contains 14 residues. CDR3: CASSLGTDPHEQYF. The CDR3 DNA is TGTGCCAGCAGCTTAGGGACAGATCCCCACGAGCAGTACTTC.

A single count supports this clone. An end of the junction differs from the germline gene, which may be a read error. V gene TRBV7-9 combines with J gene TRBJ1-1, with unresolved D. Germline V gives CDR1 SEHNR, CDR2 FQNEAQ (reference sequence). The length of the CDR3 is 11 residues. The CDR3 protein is CSSSLSHEAFF. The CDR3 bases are TGTTCCAGCAGCTTAAGCCATGAAGCTTTCTTT.

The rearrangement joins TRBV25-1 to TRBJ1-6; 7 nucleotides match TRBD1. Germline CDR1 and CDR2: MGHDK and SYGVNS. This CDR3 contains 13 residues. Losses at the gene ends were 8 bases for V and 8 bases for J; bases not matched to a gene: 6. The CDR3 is CASSRDSDSPLHF. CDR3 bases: TGTGCCAGCTCGCGGGACAGCGATTCACCCCTCCACTTT.

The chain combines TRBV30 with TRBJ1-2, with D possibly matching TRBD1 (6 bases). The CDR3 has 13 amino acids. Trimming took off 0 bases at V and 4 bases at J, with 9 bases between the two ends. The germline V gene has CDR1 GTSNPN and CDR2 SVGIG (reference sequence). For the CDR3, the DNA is TGTGCCTGGAGTGTATCAGGGGCCTATGGCTACACCTTC. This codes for CAWSVSGAYGYTF.

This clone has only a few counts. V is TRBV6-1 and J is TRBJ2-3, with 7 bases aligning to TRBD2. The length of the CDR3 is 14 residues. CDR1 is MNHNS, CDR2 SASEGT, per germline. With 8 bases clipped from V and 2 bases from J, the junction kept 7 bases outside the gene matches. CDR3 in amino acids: CASLGGGYTDTQYF. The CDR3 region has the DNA TGTGCCAGCTTGGGGGGGGGTTACACAGATACGCAGTATTTT.

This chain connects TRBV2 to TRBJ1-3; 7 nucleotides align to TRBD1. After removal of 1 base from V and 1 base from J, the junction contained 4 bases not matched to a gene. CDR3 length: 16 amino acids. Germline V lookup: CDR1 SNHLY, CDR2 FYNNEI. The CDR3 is CASSEEGRGSGNTIYF. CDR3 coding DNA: TGTGCCAGCAGTGAAGAGGGCAGGGGGTCTGGAAACACCATATATTTT.

CDR3 nucleotide sequence: TGTGCCAGCAGCGACCAGGGTAACGAGCAGTACTTC. Encoded protein: CASSDQGNEQYF. The chain couples TRBV11-2 to TRBJ2-7; D perhaps matches TRBD1 (5 bases). CDR1 is SGHAT and CDR2 is FQNNGV in the germline V gene. This CDR3 region has 12 residues. The V gene lost 5 bases and the J gene lost 5 bases, with 10 bases spanning the gap.

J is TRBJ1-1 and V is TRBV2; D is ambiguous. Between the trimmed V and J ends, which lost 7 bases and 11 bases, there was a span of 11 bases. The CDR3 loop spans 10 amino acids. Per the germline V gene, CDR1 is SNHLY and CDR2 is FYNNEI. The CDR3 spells CASINIGAFF. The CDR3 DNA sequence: TGTGCCAGCATTAATATCGGGGCTTTCTTT.

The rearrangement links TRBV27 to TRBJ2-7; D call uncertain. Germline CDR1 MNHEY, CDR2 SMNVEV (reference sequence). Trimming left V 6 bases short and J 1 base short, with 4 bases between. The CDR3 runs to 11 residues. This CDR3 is CASSPSYEQYF. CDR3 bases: TGTGCCAGCAGCCCGTCCTACGAGCAGTACTTC.